These 7 T cell receptor beta chains came from one sample sequenced in a study of regulatory T cells in long-lasting Graves disease. Described time point: persistent/refractory GD, antithyroid drugs over 5 years with positive TRAb. PBMCs were the source of the RNA used for TCR sequencing. Arm-PCR of CDR3 regions and iRepertoire HTBI primers were used to build TCR beta libraries. TCRdb reprocessed the multiplex PCR reads with MiXCR, giving one entry per CDR3 protein. The sample includes roughly 360,000 distinct CDR3 sequences, approximately 23% of them seen just once. Material: peripheral blood mononuclear cells (PBMCs), obtained when the disease was refractory, from a patient treated with antithyroid drugs. The origin of the receptors is a woman in her forties with Graves disease.

This clonotype was seen ten or more times. V usage is TRBV25-1 and J usage is TRBJ1-1; 7 bases fit TRBD1. With V trimmed by 6 bases and J by 3 bases, 10 bases remained unmatched. The CDR3 is 15 amino acids. The germline V gene has CDR1 MGHDK and CDR2 SYGVNS. CDR3 in DNA: TGTGCCAGCAGCCCCTCAACAGGGGTGGACACTGAAGCTTTCTTT. Translated: CASSPSTGVDTEAFF.

This clonotype was observed once. The chain employs TRBV4-1 and TRBJ1-4, with TRBD1 as a possible D gene (5 bases). Trimming cost V 1 base and J 7 bases, with 16 bases left between them. Germline V gives CDR1 MGHRA, CDR2 YSYEKL. The CDR3 loop spans 16 amino acids. The CDR3: CASSQGIGGIAEKLFF. The CDR3 region has the DNA TGCGCCAGCAGCCAAGGAATCGGGGGAATAGCTGAAAAACTGTTTTTT.

The genes are TRBV7-8 and TRBJ1-1, with D perhaps TRBD1 (6 bases). From germline, CDR1 is SGHVS and CDR2 FQNEAQ. The CDR3 runs 16 residues. V was cut by 6 bases and J by 5 bases, with 22 bases left in between. The CDR3 coding sequence is TGTGCCAGCAGTTACAAGGGGGGCGGGCTCCCAACTGAAGCTTTCTTT. It translates to CASSYKGGGLPTEAFF.

The J gene is TRBJ2-5, the V gene TRBV18; D is uncertain. Germline CDR1 is KGHSH and CDR2 is LQKENI. CDR3 size: 15 residues. The V gene lost 3 bases and the J gene lost 5 bases, with 16 bases spanning the gap. The CDR3 is CASSPPDPREETQYF. CDR3 bases: TGTGCCAGCTCACCGCCGGACCCCCGAGAGGAGACCCAGTACTTC.

Ten or more counts support this clonotype. The chain employs TRBV28 and TRBJ1-3, with a tentative D call TRBD1 (6 bases). CDR3 length: 17 residues. Germline values: CDR1 MDHEN, CDR2 SYDVKM. Trimming left V 4 bases short and J 0 bases short, with 16 bases between. CDR3 nucleotide sequence: TGTGCCAGCAGTTCCGACAGGAGATTCTACTCTGGAAACACCATATATTTT. The encoded protein is CASSSDRRFYSGNTIYF.

In this sample, this clonotype turned up many times. This rearrangement joins TRBV25-1 to TRBJ2-2; D is uncertain. CDR3 length equals 16 residues. V lost 4 bases and J lost 6, with 18 bases in between. The V gene's germline CDR1 is MGHDK and CDR2 SYGVNS. The CDR3 sequence: CASSVDLLEWSGELFF. DNA of the CDR3: TGTGCCAGCAGTGTGGACCTCCTTGAGTGGTCCGGGGAGCTGTTTTTT.

This rearrangement joins TRBV4-1 to TRBJ2-7, with D perhaps matching TRBD1 (6 bases). There are 17 residues in the CDR3. Looked up from germline, CDR1 is MGHRA and CDR2 is YSYEKL. Trimming removed 8 bases at V and 2 bases at J, with 25 bases between. Here the CDR3 reads CASASLRDRLDTYEQYF. CDR3 sequence (DNA): TGCGCCAGCGCATCCCTCCGAGACAGGCTAGATACCTACGAGCAGTACTTC.